The 9 T cell receptor beta chains below were found in one sample sequenced in a study of T cell responses to AZD1222 COVID-19 vaccine. Libraries were prepared by immunoSEQ multiplex PCR; TCRdb keeps only in-frame clonotypes and omits some of them. The data contain tens of thousands of clones, around 83% of them singletons. The sequencing used peripheral blood, collected on day 0 of AZD1222 vaccination. The receptor source for this set is an adult in good health.

J is TRBJ1-2 and V is TRBV6-5, with D tentatively TRBD1 (5 bases). CDR1 and CDR2 (germline): MNHEY, SVGAGI. Trimming stripped 6 bases from V and 8 bases from J, with 13 bases between. CDR3 size: 12 residues. CDR3 sequence (DNA): TGTGCCAGCAGCGGTCAGGGTGACGGCTACACCTTC. This codes for CASSGQGDGYTF.

This chain uses TRBV28 with TRBJ2-7; maybe TRBD2 (5 bases). The CDR3 runs to 12 residues. Trimming shortened V by 2 bases and J by 6 bases, and 8 bases separated the two germline ends. Looked up from germline, CDR1 is MDHEN and CDR2 is SYDVKM. CDR3 nucleotide sequence: TGTGCCAGCAGTTTAAGCGGACGCGAGCAGTACTTC. The encoded protein is CASSLSGREQYF.

The chain carries TRBV18 and TRBJ1-1; TRBD1 is a possible D gene (5 bases). V was pared by 3 bases and J by 1 base, with 9 bases between. Germline CDR1 KGHSH, CDR2 LQKENI. CDR3 length equals 14 residues. The CDR3 DNA follows: TGTGCCAGCTCACCGCGGGACGGGAACACTGAAGCTTTCTTT. It yields the protein CASSPRDGNTEAFF.

V and J are TRBV28 and TRBJ2-7; the D is unclear. Trimming shortened V by 4 bases and J by 5 bases, and 12 bases separated the two germline ends. Germline V gene data show CDR1 as MDHEN and CDR2 as SYDVKM. The CDR3 consists of 13 residues. CDR3 sequence (DNA): TGTGCCAGCAGTTCTCTGGGAAGCGACGAGCAGTACTTC. Its protein is CASSSLGSDEQYF.

This chain uses TRBV10-3 with TRBJ1-1; D call uncertain. Per germline, CDR1 ENHRY and CDR2 SYGVKD. The CDR3 is made up of 14 amino acids. V lost 2 bases, J lost 1 base, and 8 bases lay in between. The CDR3 DNA reads TGTGCCATCAGTGAGCATGGAGAGAACACTGAAGCTTTCTTT. Translation gives CAISEHGENTEAFF.

This clone has only one observation. V and J are TRBV6-4 and TRBJ1-2; D remains ambiguous. CDR1 and CDR2 (germline): MRHNA, SNTAGT. The CDR3 runs 13 residues. With 5 bases removed from V and 7 bases from J, the gap between germline ends came to 14 bases. This CDR3 reads CASSPTGWGGYTF. In DNA form, the CDR3 reads TGTGCCAGCAGTCCCACCGGGTGGGGTGGCTACACCTTC.

The chain recombines TRBV3-1 (or the pseudogene TRBV3-2) with TRBJ2-1, with a tentative D call TRBD1 (6 bases). Germline V gene lookup returns CDR1 LGHDT and CDR2 YNNKEL (reference sequence). The V and J ends lost 5 bases and 9 bases respectively, with 17 bases between them. The CDR3 totals 14 residues. In DNA, the CDR3 is TGTGCCAGCAGCGGGGGCCCCCTCAGAGGTGAGCAGTTCTTC. Amino acids: CASSGGPLRGEQFF.

This clone has more than one count but fewer than ten. The J gene is TRBJ2-3, the V gene TRBV6-6; the D gene is possibly TRBD2 (6 bases). Trimming removed 11 bases at V and 4 bases at J, with 16 bases between. The CDR3 consists of 13 residues. Germline V gene sequence: CDR1 MNHNY, CDR2 SVGAGI (reference sequence). The CDR3 spells CALGRGAADTQYF. The CDR3 nucleotides are TGTGCCCTAGGGCGGGGAGCGGCAGATACGCAGTATTTT.

The chain carries TRBV5-5 and TRBJ1-5; D remains unclear. Trimming took off 1 base at V and 3 bases at J, with 11 bases between the two ends. CDR1 and CDR2 from the germline V gene are SGHKS and YYEKEE (reference sequence). The length of the CDR3 is 15 residues. This chain's CDR3 is CASSLNSGYNQPQHF. CDR3 bases: TGTGCCAGCAGCTTGAACAGCGGATACAATCAGCCCCAGCATTTT.